The 25 T cell receptor beta chains below were found in one sample sequenced in a study of regulatory T cells in long-lasting Graves disease. The authors built TCR beta libraries using iRepertoire HTBI primers and Arm-PCR of CDR3 regions. TCRdb analysed the multiplex PCR reads with MiXCR anew, one entry per CDR3 protein. The profile shows roughly 430,000 distinct CDR3 sequences, around 20% of them singletons. The time point here: persistent/refractory GD, antithyroid drugs over 5 years with positive TRAb. Preparation of the TCR library used RNA extracted from PBMCs. Material: peripheral blood mononuclear cells (PBMCs), obtained when the disease was refractory, from a patient treated with antithyroid drugs. These receptors were obtained from a female donor with Graves disease.

This clonotype was detected ten times or more. The V and J genes are TRBV12-3 or TRBV12-4 and TRBJ2-5; D is possibly TRBD1 (6 bases). V lost 6 bases and J 10 bases, leaving 12 bases between the germline ends. This CDR3 is 11 amino acids long. The CDR3 sequence is CASSQDSVQYF. As DNA, the CDR3 is TGTGCCAGCAGCCAGGACAGCGTCCAGTACTTC.

This clonotype was recorded at least ten times. In DNA form, the CDR3 reads TGTGCCAGCAGACCCCCCGCCGGCACTGAAGCTTTCTTT. It translates to CASRPPAGTEAFF. V is TRBV6-1 and J is TRBJ1-1; D is uncertain. V shed 6 bases and J shed 4 bases, with 12 bases lying between them. Looked up from germline, CDR1 is MNHNS and CDR2 is SASEGT. This CDR3 comprises 13 residues.

This clonotype was picked up a small number of times. V is TRBV20-1 and J is TRBJ1-2; TRBD1 agrees at 8 bases. The junction had 11 bases not matched to a gene; V was cut back by 3 bases and J by 8 bases. The CDR3 totals 14 residues. Germline V gene data show CDR1 as DFQATT and CDR2 as SNEGSKA (reference sequence). CDR3 sequence (DNA): TGCAGTGCTAGGTCGGACAGGGATTGGGGAGGCTACACCTTC. Translation: CSARSDRDWGGYTF.

This clonotype was picked up many times. The rearrangement links TRBV12-3 or TRBV12-4 to TRBJ2-2, with a tentative D call TRBD2 (7 bases). There are 16 residues in the CDR3. V was shortened by 8 bases and J by 2 bases, with 18 bases between the two germline ends. The CDR3 bases are TGTGCCAGCCGTCGAGGGGGAGGGCTTAACACCGGGGAGCTGTTTTTT. Encoded protein: CASRRGGGLNTGELFF.

The V call is TRBV5-1, the J call TRBJ2-7; D gene uncertain. Trimming took off 10 bases at V and 4 bases at J, with 9 bases between the two ends. The CDR3 sequence is 10 residues long. Germline-derived CDR1 and CDR2 are SGHRS and YFSETQ. The CDR3: CAAPGYEQYF. CDR3 DNA: TGCGCCGCTCCAGGTTACGAGCAGTACTTC.

The chain couples TRBV5-1 to TRBJ2-7; 10 bases align to TRBD2. The J segment lost 5 bases and the V segment lost 4 bases, leaving 12 bases of the junction unmatched. Germline assignment: CDR1 SGHRS and CDR2 YFSETQ. This CDR3 has 16 residues. In DNA, the CDR3 is TGCGCCAGCAGCGGCGGACTAGCGGAGGGGCGGGACGAGCAGTACTTC. Amino acid sequence: CASSGGLAEGRDEQYF.

The chain couples TRBV18 to TRBJ1-2; D gene uncertain. From germline, CDR1 is KGHSH and CDR2 LQKENI. The CDR3 has 13 amino acids. The germline V and J ends were trimmed by 3 bases and 8 bases, with 13 bases remaining between them. CDR3 nucleotides: TGTGCCAGCTCACCCGGAGTCGAGCAAGGCTACACCTTC. Translation: CASSPGVEQGYTF. The variable domain in full, with the rest retrieved from reference TRBV18 and TRBJ1-2, is NAGVMQNPRHLVRRRGQEARLRCSPMKGHSHVYWYRQLPEEGLKFMVYLQKENIIDESGMPKERFSAEFPKEGPSILRIQQVVRGDSAAYFCASSPGVEQGYTFGSGTRLTVV.

V is TRBV5-1 and J is TRBJ2-5; 9 bases match TRBD2. The CDR3 runs to 14 residues. Germline V gene data show CDR1 as SGHRS and CDR2 as YFSETQ. V trimming: 9 bases; J trimming: 2 bases; junction bases outside the gene matches: 8. The CDR3 DNA reads TGCGCCAACCTTGATAGCGGGAGACAAGAGACCCAGTACTTC. It encodes CANLDSGRQETQYF.

The chain recombines TRBV13 with TRBJ2-1; 14 bases agree with TRBD2. The germline V gene encodes CDR1 PRHDT and CDR2 FYEKMQ (reference sequence). The CDR3 consists of 16 residues. V shed 6 bases and J 6 bases; nucleotides not matched to a gene: 7. The CDR3 here is CASSPTTSGRANEQFF. The CDR3 DNA reads as TGTGCCAGCAGTCCAACGACTAGCGGGAGGGCCAATGAGCAGTTCTTC.

The chain links TRBV2 to TRBJ2-2; a weak D match, TRBD1 (6 bases). The length of the CDR3 is 14 residues. The germline V gene has CDR1 SNHLY and CDR2 FYNNEI. V was trimmed by 6 bases and J by 5 bases, leaving 13 bases between them. CDR3 region: CASSLQQGTGELFF. DNA of the CDR3: TGTGCCAGCAGCCTCCAACAGGGAACCGGGGAGCTGTTTTTT.

The V and J genes are TRBV11-2 and TRBJ1-4; tentatively, D is TRBD1 (5 bases). The germline V gene has CDR1 SGHAT and CDR2 FQNNGV. V shed 3 bases and J shed 5 bases, with 13 bases lying between them. This CDR3 spans 15 amino acids. This chain's CDR3 is CASSFMQGTNEKLFF. The CDR3 coding sequence is TGTGCCAGCAGCTTCATGCAGGGAACAAATGAAAAACTGTTTTTT. Together with reference TRBV11-2 and TRBJ1-4, the CDR3 gives the full variable domain: EAGVAQSPRYKIIEKRQSVAFWCNPISGHATLYWYQQILGQGPKLLIQFQNNGVVDDSQLPKDRFSAERLKGVDSTLKIQPAKLEDSAVYLCASSFMQGTNEKLFFGSGTQLSVL.

This clonotype was picked up a small number of times. For the CDR3, the DNA is TGTGCCAGCAGTTTATCTGGTATGGGCAGGGGGGCCATTCAGTACTTC. It is translated as CASSLSGMGRGAIQYF. The chain joins TRBV27 to TRBJ2-4; possible D gene TRBD1, 7 bases. Germline V gene data show CDR1 as MNHEY and CDR2 as SMNVEV (reference sequence). V was trimmed by 0 bases and J by 9 bases, leaving 18 bases between them. This CDR3 has 16 amino acids.

This chain uses TRBV20-1 with TRBJ2-4, with no clear D. The germline gives CDR1 DFQATT, CDR2 SNEGSKA (reference sequence). The CDR3 has 16 amino acids. Between the trimmed V and J ends, which lost 6 bases and 0 bases, there was a span of 18 bases. CDR3 sequence (DNA): TGCAGTGCCACAGCATCTGCGGTTATAGCCAAAAACATTCAGTACTTC. Protein: CSATASAVIAKNIQYF.

V is TRBV5-4 and J is TRBJ2-2; D unclear. The CDR3 is 16 residues long. V was pared by 4 bases and J by 4 bases, with 17 bases between. In germline, CDR1 is SGHNT, CDR2 YYREEE (reference sequence). The CDR3 DNA reads as TGTGCCAGCAGCGCTGACTCATCCTGGGGCACCGGGGAGCTGTTTTTT. Protein product: CASSADSSWGTGELFF.

This clonotype has ten or more counts. The V and J genes are TRBV24-1 and TRBJ2-2; 8 bases align to TRBD1. This CDR3 has 16 residues. Germline V gene data show CDR1 as KGHDR and CDR2 as SFDVKD. V lost 3 bases and J lost 4; bases outside the gene matches: 6. CDR3 nucleotide sequence: TGTGCCACCAGTGATCCAGGGGGCGCGGGCACCGGGGAGCTGTTTTTT. Translated: CATSDPGGAGTGELFF.

This clonotype was recorded at least ten times. This chain joins TRBV29-1 and TRBJ1-2; TRBD1 matches at 8 bases. In germline, CDR1 is SQVTM, CDR2 ANQGSEA. CDR3 length: 15 amino acids. The ends lost 2 bases at V and 3 bases at J; junction bases unmatched: 8. This CDR3 is CSVETVDRAYYGYTF. In nucleotides, the CDR3 is TGCAGCGTTGAAACGGTGGACAGGGCGTACTATGGCTACACCTTC.

The V call is TRBV29-1, the J call TRBJ2-7; 9 bases are a match to TRBD2. V shed 1 base and J 2 bases; nucleotides not matched to a gene: 3. The CDR3 consists of 14 residues. Germline CDR1 SQVTM, CDR2 ANQGSEA. This chain's CDR3 is CSVEVAGEPYEQYF. The CDR3 nucleotides read TGCAGCGTTGAAGTAGCGGGAGAACCCTACGAGCAGTACTTC.

The chain uses TRBV27 and TRBJ2-7; 14 nucleotides match TRBD2. CDR1 is MNHEY and CDR2 is SMNVEV in the germline V gene (reference sequence). Trimming removed 4 bases from V and 2 bases from J; junction bases left unmatched: 7. This CDR3 has 17 residues. The CDR3 nucleotides read TGTGCCAGCAGTTCCCCTGGGACTAGCGGGAGCCCCTACGAGCAGTACTTC. As protein: CASSSPGTSGSPYEQYF.

This clonotype appeared many times. The chain recombines TRBV6-2 or TRBV6-3 with TRBJ2-5; TRBD2 is a possible D gene (5 bases). V was cut by 2 bases and J by 6 bases, with 13 bases left in between. This CDR3 is built from 14 residues. Germline V gives CDR1 MNHEY, CDR2 SVGEGT. CDR3 loop: CASSYRGETKTQYF. The CDR3 region has the DNA TGTGCCAGCAGTTACCGGGGAGAAACTAAGACCCAGTACTTC.

The chain has TRBV30 and TRBJ2-2; D is perhaps TRBD2 (5 bases). CDR1 GTSNPN and CDR2 SVGIG come from the germline V gene (reference sequence). The CDR3 covers 20 residues. Trimming took off 3 bases at V and 3 bases at J, with 29 bases between the two ends. CDR3 DNA sequence: TGTGCCTGGAGGGAATCACTAACGAGTCCCCATAGGCGGGACACCGGGGAGCTGTTTTTT. Amino acid sequence: CAWRESLTSPHRRDTGELFF.

This clonotype was seen many times. The rearrangement links TRBV2 to TRBJ1-5, with D unclear. The germline V gene has CDR1 SNHLY and CDR2 FYNNEI. V lost 7 bases to trimming and J lost 8 bases, with 21 bases between them. The CDR3 is 15 residues long. CDR3 loop: CASNLDGLNGEPQHF. The DNA for the CDR3 is TGTGCCAGCAACCTGGACGGGTTAAACGGGGAGCCCCAGCATTTT.

Ten or more counts support this clonotype. V usage is TRBV2 and J usage is TRBJ1-2; D call uncertain. This CDR3 has 12 amino acids. V was pared by 8 bases and J by 4 bases, with 11 bases between. Germline V gene lookup returns CDR1 SNHLY and CDR2 FYNNEI. CDR3 nucleotides: TGTGCCAGCGATGACGGCTCCTATGGCTACACCTTC. Its protein is CASDDGSYGYTF.

This clonotype was recorded a few times. This chain uses TRBV30 with TRBJ1-6, with a tentative D call TRBD1 (6 bases). Germline V lookup: CDR1 GTSNPN, CDR2 SVGIG (reference sequence). Trimming shortened V by 0 bases and J by 5 bases, and 14 bases separated the two germline ends. This CDR3 is 16 amino acids long. CDR3 sequence (DNA): TGTGCCTGGAGTGTTCTAGCCGGGACAAATAATTCACCCCTCCACTTT. Its protein is CAWSVLAGTNNSPLHF.

This clonotype was found many times. The CDR3 nucleotides read TGTGCCAGCAGTCCGTCCGCCACCGGGGAGCTGTTTTTT. It yields the protein CASSPSATGELFF. The chain joins TRBV12-3 or TRBV12-4 to TRBJ2-2; D gene uncertain. V was shortened by 5 bases and J by 4 bases, with 8 bases between the two germline ends. The CDR3 has 13 residues.

This clonotype was detected ten times or more. The chain carries TRBV18 and TRBJ2-7, with 7 bases identical to TRBD1. Trimming cost V 0 bases and J 4 bases; bases outside gene matches: 6. Germline CDR1 and CDR2: KGHSH and LQKENI. The CDR3 length is 15 residues. As DNA, the CDR3 is TGTGCCAGCTCACCACCCGACAGGGTACTTTACGAGCAGTACTTC. This translates into CASSPPDRVLYEQYF. The variable domain in full, with the rest retrieved from reference TRBV18 and TRBJ2-7, is NAGVMQNPRHLVRRRGQEARLRCSPMKGHSHVYWYRQLPEEGLKFMVYLQKENIIDESGMPKERFSAEFPKEGPSILRIQQVVRGDSAAYFCASSPPDRVLYEQYFGPGTRLTVT.